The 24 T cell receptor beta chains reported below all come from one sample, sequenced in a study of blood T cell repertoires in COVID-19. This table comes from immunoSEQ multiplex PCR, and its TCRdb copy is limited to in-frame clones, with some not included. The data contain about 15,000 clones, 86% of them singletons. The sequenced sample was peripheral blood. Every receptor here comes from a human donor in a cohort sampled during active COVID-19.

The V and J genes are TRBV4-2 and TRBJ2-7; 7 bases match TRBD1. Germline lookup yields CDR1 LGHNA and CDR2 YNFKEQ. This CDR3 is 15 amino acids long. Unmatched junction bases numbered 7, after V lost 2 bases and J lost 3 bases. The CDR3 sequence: CASSQTRGTDYEQYF. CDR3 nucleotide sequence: TGTGCCAGCAGCCAAACGCGAGGGACAGACTACGAGCAGTACTTC.

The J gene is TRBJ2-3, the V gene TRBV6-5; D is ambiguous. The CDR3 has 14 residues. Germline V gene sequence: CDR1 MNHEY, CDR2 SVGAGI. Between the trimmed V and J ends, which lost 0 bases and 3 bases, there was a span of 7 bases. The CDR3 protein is CASSYSRRTDTQYF. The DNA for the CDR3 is TGTGCCAGCAGTTACTCGCGGCGGACAGATACGCAGTATTTT.

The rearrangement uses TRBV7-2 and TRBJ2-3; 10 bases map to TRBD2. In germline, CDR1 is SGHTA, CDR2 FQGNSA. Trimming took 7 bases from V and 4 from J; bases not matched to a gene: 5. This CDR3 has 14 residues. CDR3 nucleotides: TGTGCCAGCAAGGGGACTAGCGCGGCAGATACGCAGTATTTT. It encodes CASKGTSAADTQYF.

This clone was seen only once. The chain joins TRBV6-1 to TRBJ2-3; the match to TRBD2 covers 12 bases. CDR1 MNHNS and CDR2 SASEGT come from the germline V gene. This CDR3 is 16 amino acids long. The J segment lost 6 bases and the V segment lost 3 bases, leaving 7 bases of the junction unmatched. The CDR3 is CASSETSGGSGDTQYF. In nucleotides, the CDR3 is TGTGCCAGCAGTGAGACTAGCGGGGGATCCGGGGATACGCAGTATTTT.

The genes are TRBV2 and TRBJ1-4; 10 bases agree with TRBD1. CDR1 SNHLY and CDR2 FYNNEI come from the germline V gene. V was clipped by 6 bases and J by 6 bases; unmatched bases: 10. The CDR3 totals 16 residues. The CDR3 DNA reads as TGTGCCAGCAGGAAGTACCGGGACAGGGGTCATGAAAAACTGTTTTTT. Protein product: CASRKYRDRGHEKLFF.

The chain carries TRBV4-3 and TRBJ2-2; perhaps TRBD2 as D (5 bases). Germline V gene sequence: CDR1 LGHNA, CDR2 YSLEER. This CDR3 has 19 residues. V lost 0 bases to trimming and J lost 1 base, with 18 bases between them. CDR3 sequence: CASSQDLGDYTLNTGELFF. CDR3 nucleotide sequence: TGCGCCAGCAGCCAAGATTTAGGAGACTACACTCTGAACACCGGGGAGCTGTTTTTT.

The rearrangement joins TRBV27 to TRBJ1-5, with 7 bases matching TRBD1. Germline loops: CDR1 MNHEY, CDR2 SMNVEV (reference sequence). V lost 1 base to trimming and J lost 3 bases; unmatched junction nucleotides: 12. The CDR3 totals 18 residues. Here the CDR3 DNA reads TGTGCCAGCAGTTTATTTCCCCCTACAGGGGAGGACAATCAGCCCCAGCATTTT. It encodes CASSLFPPTGEDNQPQHF.

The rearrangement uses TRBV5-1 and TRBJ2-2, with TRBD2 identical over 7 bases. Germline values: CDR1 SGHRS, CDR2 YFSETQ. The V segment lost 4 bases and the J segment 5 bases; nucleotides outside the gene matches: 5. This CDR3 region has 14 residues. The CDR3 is CASSVWGGTGELFF. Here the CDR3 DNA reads TGCGCCAGCAGCGTCTGGGGGGGAACCGGGGAGCTGTTTTTT.

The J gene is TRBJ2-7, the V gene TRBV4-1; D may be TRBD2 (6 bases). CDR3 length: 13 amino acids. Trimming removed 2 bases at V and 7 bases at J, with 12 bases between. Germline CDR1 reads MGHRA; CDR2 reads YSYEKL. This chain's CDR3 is CASSQRWAGEQYF. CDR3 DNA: TGCGCCAGCAGCCAACGCTGGGCGGGGGAGCAGTACTTC.

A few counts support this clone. The CDR3, as DNA: TGTGCCAGCAGCTTTTACAGGGGCGATGGCTACACCTTC. The encoded protein is CASSFYRGDGYTF. The rearrangement uses TRBV7-9 and TRBJ1-2; TRBD1 matches 7 bases. Germline V lookup: CDR1 SEHNR, CDR2 FQNEAQ (reference sequence). This CDR3 has 13 amino acids. The V gene end was trimmed by 3 bases and the J gene end by 6 bases; junction bases not matched to a gene: 4.

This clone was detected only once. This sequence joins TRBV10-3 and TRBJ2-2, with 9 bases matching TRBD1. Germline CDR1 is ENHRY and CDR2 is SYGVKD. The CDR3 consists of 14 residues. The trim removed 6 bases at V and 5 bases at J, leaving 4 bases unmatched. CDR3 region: CAISRDRVTGELFF. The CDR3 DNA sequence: TGTGCCATCAGCCGGGACAGGGTAACCGGGGAGCTGTTTTTT.

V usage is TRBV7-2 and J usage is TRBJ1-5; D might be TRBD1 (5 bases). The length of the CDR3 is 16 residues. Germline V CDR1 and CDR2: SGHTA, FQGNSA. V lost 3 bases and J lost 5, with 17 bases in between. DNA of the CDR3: TGTGCCAGCAGCTTGTTTGGGAAGGGGTACGATCAGCCCCAGCATTTT. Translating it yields CASSLFGKGYDQPQHF.

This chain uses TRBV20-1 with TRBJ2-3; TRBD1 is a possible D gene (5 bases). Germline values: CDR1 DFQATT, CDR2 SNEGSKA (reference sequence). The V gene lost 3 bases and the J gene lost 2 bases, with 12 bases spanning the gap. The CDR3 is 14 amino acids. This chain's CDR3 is CSASPQGITDTQYF. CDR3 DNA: TGCAGTGCTAGTCCTCAGGGTATCACAGATACGCAGTATTTT.

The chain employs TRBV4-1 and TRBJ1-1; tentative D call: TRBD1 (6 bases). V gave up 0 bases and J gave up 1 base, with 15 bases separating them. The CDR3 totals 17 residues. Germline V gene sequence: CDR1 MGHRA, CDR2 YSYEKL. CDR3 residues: CASSQDWRQAPNTEAFF. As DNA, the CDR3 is TGCGCCAGCAGCCAAGATTGGCGACAGGCCCCGAACACTGAAGCTTTCTTT.

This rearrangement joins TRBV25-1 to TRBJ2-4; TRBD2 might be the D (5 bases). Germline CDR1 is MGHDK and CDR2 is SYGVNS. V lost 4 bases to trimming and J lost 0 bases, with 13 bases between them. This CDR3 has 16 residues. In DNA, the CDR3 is TGTGCCAGCAGTGGAGGGCAGGATCTAGCCAAAAACATTCAGTACTTC. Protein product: CASSGGQDLAKNIQYF. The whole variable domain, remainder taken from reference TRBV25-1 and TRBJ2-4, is EADIYQTPRYLVIGTGKKITLECSQTMGHDKMYWYQQDPGMELHLIHYSYGVNSTEKGDLSSESTVSRIRTEHFPLTLESARPSHTSQYLCASSGGQDLAKNIQYFGAGTRLSVL.

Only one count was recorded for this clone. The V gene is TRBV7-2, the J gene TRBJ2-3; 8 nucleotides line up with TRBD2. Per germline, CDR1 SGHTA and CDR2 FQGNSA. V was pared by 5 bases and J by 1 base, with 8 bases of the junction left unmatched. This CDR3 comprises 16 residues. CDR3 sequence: CASSGKAGVGTDTQYF. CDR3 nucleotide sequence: TGTGCCAGCAGCGGAAAAGCGGGGGTCGGCACAGATACGCAGTATTTT.

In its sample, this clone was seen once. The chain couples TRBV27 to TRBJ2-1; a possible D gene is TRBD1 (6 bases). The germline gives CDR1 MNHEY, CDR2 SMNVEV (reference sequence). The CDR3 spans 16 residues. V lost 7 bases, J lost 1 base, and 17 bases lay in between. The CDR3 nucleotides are TGTGCCAGCAACCCGGACAGCGGACGTTCCTACAATGAGCAGTTCTTC. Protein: CASNPDSGRSYNEQFF.

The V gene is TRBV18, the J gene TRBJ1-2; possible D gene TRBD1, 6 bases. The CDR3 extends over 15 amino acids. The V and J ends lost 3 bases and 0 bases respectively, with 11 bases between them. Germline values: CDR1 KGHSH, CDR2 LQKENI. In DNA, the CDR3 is TGTGCCAGCTCACCGCAACAGGGAACTAACTATGGCTACACCTTC. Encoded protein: CASSPQQGTNYGYTF.

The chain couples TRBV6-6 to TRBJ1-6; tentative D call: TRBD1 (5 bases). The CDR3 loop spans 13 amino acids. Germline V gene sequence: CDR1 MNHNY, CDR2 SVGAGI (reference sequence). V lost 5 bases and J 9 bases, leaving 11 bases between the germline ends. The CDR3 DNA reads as TGTGCCAGCAGTATAACAGGCCCTTCACCCCTCCACTTT. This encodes CASSITGPSPLHF.

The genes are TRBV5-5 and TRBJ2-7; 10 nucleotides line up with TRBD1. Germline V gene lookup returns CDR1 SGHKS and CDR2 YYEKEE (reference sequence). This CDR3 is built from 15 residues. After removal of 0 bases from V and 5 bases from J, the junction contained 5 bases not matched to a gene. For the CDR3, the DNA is TGTGCCAGCAGCTTGGAGGGACAGGGGTACAACGAGCAGTACTTC. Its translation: CASSLEGQGYNEQYF.

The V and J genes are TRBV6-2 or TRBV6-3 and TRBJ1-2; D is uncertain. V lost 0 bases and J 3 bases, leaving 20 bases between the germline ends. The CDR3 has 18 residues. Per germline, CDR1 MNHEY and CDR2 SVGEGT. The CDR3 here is CASSYSVGAHQPYYGYTF. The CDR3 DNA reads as TGTGCCAGCAGTTACTCGGTCGGAGCACACCAACCCTACTATGGCTACACCTTC.

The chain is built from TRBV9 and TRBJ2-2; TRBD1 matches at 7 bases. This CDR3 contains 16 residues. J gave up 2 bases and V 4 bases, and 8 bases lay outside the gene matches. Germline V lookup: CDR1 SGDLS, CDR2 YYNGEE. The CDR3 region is CASSTQGDLNTGELFF. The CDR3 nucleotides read TGTGCCAGCAGCACCCAGGGGGACCTAAACACCGGGGAGCTGTTTTTT.

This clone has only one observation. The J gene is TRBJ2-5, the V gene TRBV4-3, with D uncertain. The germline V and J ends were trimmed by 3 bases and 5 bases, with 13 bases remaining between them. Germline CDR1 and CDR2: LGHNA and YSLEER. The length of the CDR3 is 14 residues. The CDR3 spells CASSQARYSETQYF. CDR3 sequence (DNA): TGCGCCAGCAGCCAGGCCCGTTATTCCGAGACCCAGTACTTC.

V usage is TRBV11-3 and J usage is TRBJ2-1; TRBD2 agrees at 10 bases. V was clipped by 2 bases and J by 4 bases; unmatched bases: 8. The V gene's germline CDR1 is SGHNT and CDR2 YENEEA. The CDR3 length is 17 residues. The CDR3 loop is CASSLSSGGLPYNEQFF. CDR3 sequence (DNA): TGTGCCAGCAGCTTAAGTAGCGGGGGGCTACCTTACAATGAGCAGTTCTTC.